This T cell receptor (beta chain) was sequenced for a study of T cell responses to AZD1222 COVID-19 vaccine (dated by TCRdb to about 2021). Describing the broader study: Because spike-specific TCR depth and breadth did not differ between the two schedules, AZD1222 recipients who got a second dose at roughly 4 weeks were pooled with those who got a second dose at roughly 12 weeks. A total of around 240 trial participants underwent TCR sequencing, of whom some 200 had received two doses of AZD1222 and about 26 had received two doses of the MenACWY control vaccine. Trial participants were enrolled by age into 18-55, 56-69 and 70-plus year subgroups, with approximately 150, 28 and 58 TCR-sequenced participants respectively. Points the paper makes about the study in general: After two AZD1222 doses, both the breadth and the depth of spike-specific TCRs were significantly higher than at day 0 and than in MenACWY recipients. The whole spike protein was spanned by vaccine-associated CD4 TCRs, and dominant responses were seen in regions 160-218 and 743-854. The 56-69-year group was small, and its depth increase did not reach significance, likely because of low power. No day 14 peak-response samples were available, so repertoires were characterized only after the peak T cell response. Participants were mostly white British, with more females than males. The authors suggested clonal diversity may have been underestimated. Only five to seven AZD1222 recipients were SARS-CoV-2 seropositive at baseline, limiting conclusions about previously exposed vaccinees. Epitopes outside the regions mutated in the B.1.351 and B.1.1.7 variants were reportedly recognized by nearly half of the unique spike-specific TCRs.

With regard to this clone: Its cognate antigen has yet to be identified. No per-base quality is available; no much larger clone lies one base away.

The time point tag for this specimen amounts to: baseline before first vaccination. Vaccinee samples came from UK trials COV001 and COV002, including a single-blind randomized controlled phase 2/3 trial of AZD1222 (ChAdOx1 nCoV-19) in healthy adults. For TCRbeta chain sequencing, PBMC samples were collected from trial participants at day 0 and at day 28 after the second dose. The junction shows trimming of 1 base on V and 1 base on J, and the gene matches do not reach 2 bases of it. The germline V gene supplies CDR1 SQVTM and CDR2 ANQGSEA. The CDR3 holds 15 amino acids from the cysteine to the phenylalanine. Only CDR3 DNA remains: 45 bases, in frame from the first base. The CDR3 regions of human TCRbeta chains were analyzed by immunosequencing. On the authors' methods: Repertoire TCRs were checked for matches against a reference library of SARS-CoV-2-specific TCRs that had been generated using the MIRA antigen-specificity platform. Breadth was defined as the fraction of unique TCRs that were SARS-CoV-2-associated. Depth was defined as the fraction of total T cells that were SARS-CoV-2-associated. Using the MIRA data, each spike-specific TCR was mapped to the spike region that the TCR reacts to and placed in a CD4 or CD8 class. Log10-transformed breadth and depth values were compared by one-way ANOVA with Sidak's multiple comparisons tests. TCRdb retrieved this table from immuneACCESS and kept in-frame rearrangements only. Not all clones are present; in checked studies, unresolved V genes account for under half, and no reason is known for the remainder. V, J and clone size are those of that table, while D and trimming were read from the DNA. Across this sample there are about 150,000 clones, with roughly 90% seen only once. The leading ten clones occupy about 4.4% of the sample.

The V and J genes are TRBV29-1 and TRBJ1-1, with 11 bases in between that match TRBD1. This TCR was recovered from an adult in good health. The specimen comprised peripheral blood, sampled on day 0 of AZD1222 vaccination. The CDR3: CSVEGTGGQNTEAFF. The DNA reads as follows: TGCAGCGTTGAAGGGACAGGGGGCCAGAACACTGAAGCTTTCTTT.